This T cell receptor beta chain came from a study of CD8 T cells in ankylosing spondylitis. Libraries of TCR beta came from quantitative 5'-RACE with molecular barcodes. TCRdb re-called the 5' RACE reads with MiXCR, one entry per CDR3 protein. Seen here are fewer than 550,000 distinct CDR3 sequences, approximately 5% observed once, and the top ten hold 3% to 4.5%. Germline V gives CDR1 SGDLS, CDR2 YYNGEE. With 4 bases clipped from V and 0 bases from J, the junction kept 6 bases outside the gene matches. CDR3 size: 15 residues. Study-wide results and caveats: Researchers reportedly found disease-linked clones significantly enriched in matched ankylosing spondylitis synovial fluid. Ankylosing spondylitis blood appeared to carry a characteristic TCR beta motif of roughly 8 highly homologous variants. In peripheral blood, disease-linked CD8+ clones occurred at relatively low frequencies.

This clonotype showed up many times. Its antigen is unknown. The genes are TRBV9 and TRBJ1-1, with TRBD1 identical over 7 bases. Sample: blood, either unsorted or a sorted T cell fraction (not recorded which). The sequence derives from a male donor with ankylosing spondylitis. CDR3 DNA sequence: TGTGCCAGCAGCCCGTGGGGACAGATGAACACTGAAGCTTTCTTT. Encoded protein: CASSPWGQMNTEAFF. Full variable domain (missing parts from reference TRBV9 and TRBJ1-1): DSGVTQTPKHLITATGQRVTLRCSPRSGDLSVYWYQQSLDQGLQFLIQYYNGEERAKGNILERFSAQQFPDLHSELNLSSLELGDSALYFCASSPWGQMNTEAFFGQGTRLTVV.